The source of this TCR beta chain is a study of molecular identifiers for immune sequencing clone quantification. Across the study: Sequencing covered four of five parts into which replicate RNA from roughly 18,000 or 92,000 naive CD8 cells was split. Regarding the study as a whole: The study reportedly detected spiked Jurkat TCR RNA from one cell among about 1 million naive cells. Should identical TCR molecules share a barcode, the sizes of highly expanded clones could be underestimated.

In regard to this clonotype: Its antigen remains unidentified.

Previously described methods and listed TCR primers produced bulk TCR libraries. TCRdb independently ran MiXCR on the PCR reads; one entry per CDR3 protein. The table includes 85,000 to 120,000 distinct CDR3 sequences, about 32% detected once. The receptor comes from a human donor in good health. Some libraries in this study had Jurkat cell RNA spiked in. Sequences were obtained from naive CD8+ T cells from blood, with Jurkat cell RNA spiked in. Subset meaning: FACS-sorted CD8+CD4-CCR7+CD45RA+ naive T cells.

The CDR3 bases are TGTGCCACGGGCGAAGCGGGATACGAGCAGTACTTC. As protein: CATGEAGYEQYF. The genes are TRBV6-2 or TRBV6-3 and TRBJ2-7; 7 nucleotides match TRBD2. The CDR3 has 12 amino acids. CDR1 MNHEY and CDR2 SVGEGT come from the germline V gene. The junction had 7 bases not matched to a gene; V was cut back by 10 bases and J by 4 bases.